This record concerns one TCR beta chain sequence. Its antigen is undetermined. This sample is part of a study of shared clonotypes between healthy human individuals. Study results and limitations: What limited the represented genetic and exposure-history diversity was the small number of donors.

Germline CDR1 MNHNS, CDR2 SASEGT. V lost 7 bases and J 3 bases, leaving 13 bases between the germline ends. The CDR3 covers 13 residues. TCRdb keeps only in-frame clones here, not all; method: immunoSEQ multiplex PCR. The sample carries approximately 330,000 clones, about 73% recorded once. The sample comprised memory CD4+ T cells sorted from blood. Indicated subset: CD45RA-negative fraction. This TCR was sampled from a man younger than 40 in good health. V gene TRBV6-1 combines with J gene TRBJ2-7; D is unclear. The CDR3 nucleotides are TGTGCCAGCATCGGTAACCGGGTCTACGAGCAGTACTTC. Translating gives CASIGNRVYEQYF.